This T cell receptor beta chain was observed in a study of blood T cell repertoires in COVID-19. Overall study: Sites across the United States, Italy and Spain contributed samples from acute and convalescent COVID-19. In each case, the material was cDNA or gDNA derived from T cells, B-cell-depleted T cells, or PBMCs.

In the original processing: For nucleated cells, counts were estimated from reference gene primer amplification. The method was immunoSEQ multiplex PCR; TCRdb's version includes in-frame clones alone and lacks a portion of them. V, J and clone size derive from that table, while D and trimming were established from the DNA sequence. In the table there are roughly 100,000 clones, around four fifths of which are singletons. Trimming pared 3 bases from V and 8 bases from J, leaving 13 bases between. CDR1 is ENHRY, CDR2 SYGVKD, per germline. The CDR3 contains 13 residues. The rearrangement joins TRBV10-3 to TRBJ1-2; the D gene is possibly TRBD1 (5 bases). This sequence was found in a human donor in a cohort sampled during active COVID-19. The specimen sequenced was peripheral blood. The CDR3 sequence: CAISDSWGDGYTF. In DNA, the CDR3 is TGTGCCATCAGTGATAGTTGGGGCGACGGCTACACCTTC.